The T cell receptor (beta chain) under discussion was sequenced for a study of CD8 T cells in ankylosing spondylitis (dated by TCRdb to the late 2010s). Broadly, across the study: T cell receptor beta repertoires were profiled in healthy donors and ankylosing spondylitis patients so that disease-linked TCR variants could be found. In total, the full study cohort was made up of roughly 110 healthy donors and about two dozen ankylosing spondylitis patients. Peripheral blood was sampled, and synovial fluid was also collected from ankylosing spondylitis patients. The research as a whole found: Blood from ankylosing spondylitis patients appeared to be characterized by a TCR beta motif made up of fewer than ten highly homologous amino acid variants. Some TCR beta motif variants had previously been reported in synovial fluid and blood of reactive arthritis patients, which suggested common disease-initiation mechanisms. The disease-linked clones were reported as significantly enriched in matched synovial fluid samples from ankylosing spondylitis patients. The disease-linked clones showed a CD8+ phenotype and occurred at relatively low frequencies in peripheral blood.

This clonotype appeared a few times. Its antigen remains unidentified. Per-base quality was not reported, and no clone a single base away is much larger than it. V and J are trimmed by 4 bases and 0 bases, and the gene matches miss 9 bases of the junction. From its cysteine to its phenylalanine, the CDR3 spans 18 amino acids. This entry keeps only the CDR3 DNA: 54 bases, framed from base 1. Based on the germline V gene, the CDR1 and CDR2 sequences are SGHAT and FQNNGV. For sequencing, an Illumina HiSeq 2500 was employed. Quantitative 5'-RACE with molecular barcodes was the method used to prepare the TCR beta libraries. Regarding the original processing steps: To identify disease-linked TCR variants, a new computational method was used, one built on a probabilistic model of VDJ rearrangement. TCRdb took the public reads, trimmed them with fastp at Q25, ran MiXCR for clone calling and kept in-frame beta chains. Each entry is one CDR3 protein sequence, shown with its most common DNA and genes. TCRdb, not the original authors, processed these V and J calls. For this sample there are about 440,000 distinct CDR3 sequences; more than 15% appear just once. The top ten clonotypes cover 0.95% to 1.1% of the sample.

Sequenced material: blood, either unsorted or a sorted T cell fraction (not recorded which). This sequence was found in a male donor with ankylosing spondylitis. The chain employs TRBV11-2 and TRBJ2-7; TRBD2 matches 13 bases in the middle. The CDR3 region: CASSSLGLAGAHSYEQYF. The nucleotide sequence is given as TGTGCCAGCAGCTCCCTAGGACTAGCGGGGGCCCACTCCTACGAGCAGTACTTC.